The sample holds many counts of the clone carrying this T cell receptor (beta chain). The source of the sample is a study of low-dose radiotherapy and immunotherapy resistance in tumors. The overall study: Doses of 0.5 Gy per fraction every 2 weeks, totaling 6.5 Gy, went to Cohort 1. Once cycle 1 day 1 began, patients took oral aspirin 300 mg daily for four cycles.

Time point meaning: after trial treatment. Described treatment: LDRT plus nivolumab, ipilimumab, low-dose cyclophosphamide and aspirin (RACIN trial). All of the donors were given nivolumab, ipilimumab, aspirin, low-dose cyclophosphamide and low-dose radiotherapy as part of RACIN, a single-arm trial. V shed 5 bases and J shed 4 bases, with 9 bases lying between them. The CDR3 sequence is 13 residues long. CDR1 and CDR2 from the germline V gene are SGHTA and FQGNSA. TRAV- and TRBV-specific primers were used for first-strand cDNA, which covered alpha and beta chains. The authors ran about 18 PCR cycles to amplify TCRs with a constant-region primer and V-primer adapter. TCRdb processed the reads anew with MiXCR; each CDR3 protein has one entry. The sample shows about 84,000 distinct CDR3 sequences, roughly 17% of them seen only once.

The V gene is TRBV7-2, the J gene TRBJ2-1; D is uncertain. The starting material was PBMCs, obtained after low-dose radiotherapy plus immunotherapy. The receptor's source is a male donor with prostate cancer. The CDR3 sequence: CASSPASYNEQFF. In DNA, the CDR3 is TGTGCCAGCAGCCCCGCCTCTTACAATGAGCAGTTCTTC.